Described below is a single T cell receptor beta chain sequence and its context. Its antigen is as yet unknown. The record originates from a study of cytomegalovirus exposure and HLA in healthy donors. Background on the study: A later analysis reported the same platform for the 110 or so validation repertoires and the roughly 630 first-cohort repertoires.

Germline-derived CDR1 and CDR2 are SGHAT and FQDESV (reference sequence). V lost 2 bases to trimming and J lost 5 bases, with 13 bases between them. CDR3 length: 15 residues. Produced via immunoSEQ multiplex PCR; TCRdb's table is partial and in-frame only. Of about 170,000 clones in the sample, roughly 90% were seen once. Notes on the study in general: Cytomegalovirus status was reportedly diagnosed by the classifier with high specificity and sensitivity. Altogether, 160 or so TCR beta chains were recorded as cytomegalovirus-associated.

This chain links TRBV11-1 with TRBJ1-5; D remains unclear. This receptor was obtained from a woman in her late teens or twenties in good health and CMV-seronegative. The specimen sequenced was PBMCs. The CDR3 sequence is CASSLNGQDYQPQHF. CDR3 coding DNA: TGTGCCAGCAGCTTAAATGGTCAGGACTATCAGCCCCAGCATTTT.